A selection of T cell receptor beta chains follows, all from one sample in a study of CD4 T cells in relation to SARS-CoV-2 and coronaviruses. These receptors are not linked to any known antigen. Only in-frame clones appear in the TCRdb table, and some are missing; sequencing was by immunoSEQ multiplex PCR. In the table there are over 20,000 clones, 60% to 75% of which are singletons. The sample taken for sequencing was CD4+ T cells from PBMCs, cultured in vitro. The receptor source for this set is a human donor in good health. The CDR3 runs from the conserved cysteine through the conserved F or W. A D gene is named only where the DNA matches it firmly. Rows give clone size only sometimes, using once, few, many, or a class for an expanded clone.

clone size,V gene,D gene,J gene,CDR3 DNA,CDR3 protein
.,TRBV3-1/TRBV3-2,TRBD1,TRBJ2-1,TGTGCCAGCAGCCAAGAGGTTGGGACAGGCTATGTCAATGAGCAGTTCTTC,CASSQEVGTGYVNEQFF
.,TRBV5-8,.,TRBJ1-1,TGTGCCAGCAGCTTTAGGGGGGTGAACACTGAAGCTTTCTTT,CASSFRGVNTEAFF
.,TRBV3-1/TRBV3-2,.,TRBJ1-3,TGTGCCAGCAGCCACCAGGGAGCTGGAAACACCATATATTTT,CASSHQGAGNTIYF
once,TRBV6-5,.,TRBJ1-2,TGTGCCAGCAGAGAGGACCAGGGCAGATATGGCTACACCTTC,CASREDQGRYGYTF
.,TRBV20-1,TRBD1,TRBJ2-7,TGCAGTGCTAGTGACTACAGGACAGGTTTCTACGAGCAGTACTTC,CSASDYRTGFYEQYF
.,TRBV9,.,TRBJ2-7,TGTGCCAGCAGCGTAGCCGGAACCCGGGGCCATGAGCAGTACTTC,CASSVAGTRGHEQYF
.,TRBV3-1/TRBV3-2,.,TRBJ1-5,TGTGCCAGCAGCCCCGGACAGCTTGCTCCTAGCAATCAGCCCCAGCATTTT,CASSPGQLAPSNQPQHF
.,TRBV10-2,.,TRBJ2-5,TGCGCCAGCAGTGATTGGGACCGGGGGGAGACCCAGTACTTC,CASSDWDRGETQYF
.,TRBV7-2,.,TRBJ2-2,TGTGCCAGCAGCTTAGCTGGGGGAGCGAACACCGGGGAGCTGTTTTTT,CASSLAGGANTGELFF
.,TRBV25-1,.,TRBJ1-1,TGTGCCACCCGTGGGGAGGAGGACACTGAAGCTTTCTTT,CATRGEEDTEAFF
.,TRBV18,TRBD2,TRBJ2-7,TGTGCCAGCTCACCGGGACTAGCGGGTACATACGAGCAGTACTTC,CASSPGLAGTYEQYF
.,TRBV28,TRBD1,TRBJ1-2,TGTGCCAGCAGTGTAAACAGGGGGCTGTATTATGGCTACACCTTC,CASSVNRGLYYGYTF
few,TRBV3-1/TRBV3-2,.,TRBJ2-1,TGTGCCAGCAGCCCTATCTCTCTGGGGAATGAGCAGTTCTTC,CASSPISLGNEQFF
.,TRBV25-1,.,TRBJ2-7,TGTGCCAGCAGTGAAGCAGCCTCCTACGAGCAGTACTTC,CASSEAASYEQYF
.,TRBV11-1,.,TRBJ1-2,TGTGCCAGCAGCTTAGCGCGAGTTTCGGGTGGCTACACCTTC,CASSLARVSGGYTF
.,TRBV11-2,TRBD1,TRBJ1-6,TGTGCCAGCAGCCTTGGGACAGTCAATTCACCCCTCCACTTT,CASSLGTVNSPLHF
.,TRBV5-1,.,TRBJ2-2,TGCGCCAGCAGCTTGGGGCCAAACACCGGGGAGCTGTTTTTT,CASSLGPNTGELFF
.,TRBV11-3,.,TRBJ2-2,TGTGCCAGCAGCCCAGGACCGTACACCGGGGAGCTGTTTTTT,CASSPGPYTGELFF
.,TRBV9,TRBD1,TRBJ2-2,TGTGCCAGCAGCGTAGGGACAGGGGTTACCGGGGAGCTGTTTTTT,CASSVGTGVTGELFF
.,TRBV4-3,.,TRBJ2-7,TGCGCCAGCAGCCAAGAATGGGACGGTACCTACGAGCAGTACTTC,CASSQEWDGTYEQYF
.,TRBV12-3/TRBV12-4,.,TRBJ2-3,TGTGCCAGCAGCCGGGACAACACAGATACGCAGTATTTT,CASSRDNTDTQYF
once,TRBV11-2,.,TRBJ1-2,TGTGCCAGCAGCTCCAACCCCGGGGGCCGTGGCTACACCTTC,CASSSNPGGRGYTF
.,TRBV2,TRBD1,TRBJ2-2,TGTGCCAGCGGGGGATCGGACAGGGGGCTTACCGGGGAGCTGTTTTTT,CASGGSDRGLTGELFF
.,TRBV5-6,TRBD1,TRBJ2-5,TGTGCCAGCAGCGGAAGACAGGGGGCGGGCGAGACCCAGTACTTC,CASSGRQGAGETQYF
.,TRBV7-2,TRBD1,TRBJ1-5,TGTGCCAGCAGCCCTACAGGGGACAATCAGCCCCAGCATTTT,CASSPTGDNQPQHF
.,TRBV28,TRBD1,TRBJ1-5,TGTGCCAGCAGTAAGGACAGGGGGCTCGATCAGCCCCAGCATTTT,CASSKDRGLDQPQHF
.,TRBV25-1,.,TRBJ2-7,TGTGCCAGCAGGGGTTCGGCAGGGAACTACGAGCAGTACTTC,CASRGSAGNYEQYF
.,TRBV14,TRBD2,TRBJ2-5,TGTGCCAGCAGCCCGGGTGTTTCTAGCGGACAAGAGACCCAGTACTTC,CASSPGVSSGQETQYF
.,TRBV5-5,.,TRBJ1-4,TGTGCCAGCAGCTTGGGACGGGGCGAGGCTAATGAAAAACTGTTTTTT,CASSLGRGEANEKLFF
.,TRBV10-2,TRBD2,TRBJ2-3,TGCGCCAGCGGGGAAGCGGGGGGTGAGGATACGCAGTATTTT,CASGEAGGEDTQYF
.,TRBV6-5,TRBD2,TRBJ2-1,TGTGCCAGCAGACTAGCGGGGGGCCACTACAATGAGCAGTTCTTC,CASRLAGGHYNEQFF
.,TRBV5-1,TRBD1,TRBJ1-2,TGCGCCAGCAGCCCGGGGACAGGGAACTATGGCTACACCTTC,CASSPGTGNYGYTF
.,TRBV18,.,TRBJ2-3,TGTGCCACCAGGGGCGGTACAACAGATACGCAGTATTTT,CATRGGTTDTQYF
few,TRBV2,.,TRBJ1-6,TGTGCCAGGGAGAGCTCCTATAATTCACCCCTCCACTTT,CARESSYNSPLHF
once,TRBV9,.,TRBJ1-2,TGTGCCAGCAGCGTAGCTACAGGGCGGGGGGGGTATGGCTACACCTTC,CASSVATGRGGYGYTF
few,TRBV11-2,.,TRBJ2-1,TGTGCCAGCAGCTTATCTGGGAATGAGCAGTTCTTC,CASSLSGNEQFF
.,TRBV21-1,.,TRBJ1-5,TGTGCCAGCAGCAAAAAAGAACCGGGGGACAGACCACACCAGCCCCAGCATTTT,CASSKKEPGDRPHQPQHF
.,TRBV9,.,TRBJ2-1,TGTGCCAGCAGCCCAACCCCCAGAGGCGAGCAGTTCTTC,CASSPTPRGEQFF
.,TRBV29-1,TRBD2,TRBJ2-3,TGCAGTGTGAGGGGACTACTGGCAGATACGCAGTATTTT,CSVRGLLADTQYF
few,TRBV11-2,.,TRBJ1-3,TGTGCCAGCAGTCGAGGACAGCCCTACTCTGGAAACACCATATATTTT,CASSRGQPYSGNTIYF
.,TRBV19,TRBD1,TRBJ2-3,TGTGCCACCGGCCCCCTCAGACAGGGCTGGACAGATACGCAGTATTTT,CATGPLRQGWTDTQYF
.,TRBV6-1,TRBD1,TRBJ2-7,TGTGCCAGCAGCGAACCAGGGACAGGGGGCGACTCTACCTACGAGCAGTACTTC,CASSEPGTGGDSTYEQYF
few,TRBV3-1/TRBV3-2,.,TRBJ2-1,TGTGCCAGCAGCCAAGATATCGGGTCCTACAATGAGCAGTTCTTC,CASSQDIGSYNEQFF
.,TRBV3-1/TRBV3-2,.,TRBJ1-1,TGTGCCAGCAGCACCCATAGTGGGGGACAAACTGAAGCTTTCTTT,CASSTHSGGQTEAFF
.,TRBV6-5,.,TRBJ1-4,TGTGCCAGCAGCCCAGGAGCAAATGAAAAACTGTTTTTT,CASSPGANEKLFF
.,TRBV4-3,TRBD1,TRBJ1-2,TGCGCCAGCAGCCAAACCCTAGGACAGGCTAACTATGGCTACACCTTC,CASSQTLGQANYGYTF
.,TRBV11-3,.,TRBJ2-3,TGTGCCAGCAGCTCCTCCCCAGGCACAGATACGCAGTATTTT,CASSSSPGTDTQYF
.,TRBV25-1,.,TRBJ1-1,TGTGCCAGCAGTGAGATAGCGGGGGACATAATGAACACTGAAGCTTTCTTT,CASSEIAGDIMNTEAFF
.,TRBV5-1,.,TRBJ1-4,TGCGCCAGCACTGACAGAGCAACTAATGAAAAACTGTTTTTT,CASTDRATNEKLFF
.,TRBV19,TRBD1,TRBJ2-7,TGTGCCAGTAGTAACCCCGGACAGGGTAGGAGCGAGCAGTACTTC,CASSNPGQGRSEQYF
.,TRBV27,TRBD2,TRBJ2-7,TGTGCCAGCAGTGCAACAGGGGGTGGAACTAGCGGGAATAACGAGCAGTACTTC,CASSATGGGTSGNNEQYF
.,TRBV5-6,.,TRBJ1-4,TGTGCCAGCAGCTTGGTCGATTCAGGCCATAATGAAAAACTGTTTTTT,CASSLVDSGHNEKLFF
few,TRBV7-2,.,TRBJ2-1,TGTGCCAGCAGCTTATCGGCGGGAAAGAATGAGCAGTTCTTC,CASSLSAGKNEQFF